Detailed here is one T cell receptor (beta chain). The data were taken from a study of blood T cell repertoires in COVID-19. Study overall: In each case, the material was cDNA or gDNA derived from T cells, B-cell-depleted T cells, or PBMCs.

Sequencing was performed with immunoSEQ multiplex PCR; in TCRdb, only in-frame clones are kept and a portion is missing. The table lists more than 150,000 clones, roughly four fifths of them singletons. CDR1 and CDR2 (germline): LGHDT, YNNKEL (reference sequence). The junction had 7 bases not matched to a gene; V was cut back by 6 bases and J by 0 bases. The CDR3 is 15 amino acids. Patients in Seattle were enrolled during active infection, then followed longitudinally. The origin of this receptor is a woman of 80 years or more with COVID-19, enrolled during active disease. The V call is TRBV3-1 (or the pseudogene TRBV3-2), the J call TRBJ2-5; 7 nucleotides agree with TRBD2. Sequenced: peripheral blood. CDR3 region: CASSRLAVYQETQYF. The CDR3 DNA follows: TGTGCCAGCAGTAGACTAGCCGTGTACCAAGAGACCCAGTACTTC.